Listed below are T cell receptor beta chains from one sample, sequenced in a study of OX40 agonist ivuxolimab in advanced cancers. Some clones are missing from TCRdb's copy, which holds only in-frame ones; the method was immunoSEQ multiplex PCR. The sample carries some 43,000 clones, around 88% recorded once. Here the sequenced sample was CD4+ or CD8+ T cells sorted from blood, taken in a trial of the OX40 agonist ivuxolimab. These receptors originate from an adult with an advanced solid tumor such as melanoma, head and neck, liver or kidney cancer. Both conserved end residues are part of each CDR3. The D gene is left open where the match is weak. Clone size is not always given. Where it is, it says once, few, many or a class for expanded clones.

clone_size	v_call	j_call	d_call	cdr3_aa	cdr3_nt
.	TRBV6-6	TRBJ1-1	TRBD1	CASSTRDRGRIEAFF	TGTGCCAGCAGTACCCGGGACAGGGGGCGCATTGAAGCTTTCTTT
few	TRBV12-2	TRBJ2-7	.	CASRLVLSSSYEQYF	TGTGCAAGTCGCTTAGTGCTCAGTTCCTCCTACGAGCAGTACTTC
.	TRBV7-8	TRBJ2-5	TRBD1	CASSLQTGQETQYF	TGTGCCAGCAGCTTACAGACAGGGCAAGAGACCCAGTACTTC
.	TRBV4-2	TRBJ2-7	TRBD1	CASSWGQGSYEQYF	TGTGCCAGCAGCTGGGGACAGGGTTCCTACGAGCAGTACTTC
.	TRBV10-3	TRBJ2-7	.	CASRDTTYEQYF	TGTGCCTCCCGGGACACCACCTACGAGCAGTACTTC
.	TRBV20-1	TRBJ1-4	.	CSARGYVKLFF	TGCAGTGCTAGAGGGTATGTAAAACTGTTTTTT
.	TRBV29-1	TRBJ2-7	TRBD2	CSGRLAGSYEQYF	TGCAGCGGAAGACTAGCCGGGTCCTACGAGCAGTACTTC
.	TRBV7-9	TRBJ2-3	TRBD2	CASSPSGSGSDTQYF	TGTGCCAGCAGCCCAAGCGGGAGTGGCTCAGATACGCAGTATTTT
.	TRBV7-2	TRBJ2-5	TRBD2	CASSLSGRAAETQYF	TGTGCCAGCAGCTTAAGCGGGAGGGCCGCGGAGACCCAGTACTTC
.	TRBV19	TRBJ2-5	.	CASSIAERKETQYF	TGTGCCAGTAGTATAGCGGAGAGAAAAGAGACCCAGTACTTC
.	TRBV5-1	TRBJ2-5	.	CASSFNLQETQYF	TGCGCCAGCAGCTTTAACCTCCAAGAGACCCAGTACTTC
.	TRBV30	TRBJ1-1	.	CAWGQTNTEAFF	TGTGCCTGGGGCCAGACTAACACTGAAGCTTTCTTT
.	TRBV28	TRBJ1-5	.	CASSFFRGNQPQHF	TGTGCCAGCAGTTTTTTTAGGGGCAATCAGCCCCAGCATTTT
.	TRBV15	TRBJ1-2	.	CATSRVETGTGGYTF	TGTGCCACCAGCAGAGTCGAAACAGGGACTGGCGGCTACACCTTC
.	TRBV27	TRBJ2-7	TRBD1	CASSQQGVHYEQYF	TGTGCCAGCAGTCAACAGGGGGTTCACTACGAGCAGTACTTC
many	TRBV4-2	TRBJ1-6	.	CASSQAPQGGFSPLHF	TGTGCCAGCAGCCAAGCTCCCCAGGGAGGCTTTTCACCCCTCCACTTT
.	TRBV5-4	TRBJ1-1	.	CASSVDPNTEAFF	TGTGCCAGCAGTGTCGACCCGAACACTGAAGCTTTCTTT
.	TRBV5-1	TRBJ2-2	.	CASSTQQGGELFF	TGCGCCAGCAGCACCCAACAAGGCGGGGAGCTGTTTTTT
.	TRBV18	TRBJ2-3	TRBD2	CASSPSGGDTDTQYF	TGTGCCAGCTCACCTAGCGGGGGGGACACAGATACGCAGTATTTT
medium-sized	TRBV20-1	TRBJ1-6	.	CSASVGSPLHF	TGCAGTGCTAGTGTCGGTTCACCCCTCCACTTT
few	TRBV7-8	TRBJ2-5	.	CASSSFSETQYF	TGTGCCAGCAGTTCATTTTCAGAGACCCAGTACTTC
.	TRBV7-2	TRBJ2-1	TRBD2	CASSLVVGLAGGNQQFF	TGTGCCAGCAGCTTAGTAGTGGGACTAGCGGGAGGGAATCAGCAGTTCTTC
.	TRBV28	TRBJ1-2	.	CASIHKGLDYGYTF	TGTGCCAGCATACACAAGGGGCTTGACTATGGCTACACCTTC
.	TRBV11-2	TRBJ2-3	.	CASSLDSTDTQYF	TGTGCCAGCAGCTTAGACAGCACAGATACGCAGTATTTT
.	TRBV5-4	TRBJ1-1	TRBD1	CASSQDGDRGNTEAFF	TGTGCCAGCAGCCAAGATGGGGACAGGGGGAACACTGAAGCTTTCTTT
.	TRBV6-1	TRBJ1-4	TRBD1	CASSRQGEALFF	TGTGCCAGCAGTCGTCAGGGGGAGGCACTGTTTTTT
.	TRBV23-1	TRBJ2-7	TRBD2	CASTRAGGLTYEQYF	TGCGCCAGCACGAGAGCGGGAGGATTAACCTACGAGCAGTACTTC
.	TRBV6-4	TRBJ1-1	TRBD1	CANRDRLNTEAFF	TGTGCCAACCGGGACAGGCTGAACACTGAAGCTTTCTTT
once	TRBV19	TRBJ1-5	.	CASSIEGGAGNQPQHF	TGTGCCAGTAGTATTGAGGGGGGCGCGGGCAATCAGCCCCAGCATTTT
.	TRBV4-2	TRBJ1-3	TRBD1	CASSRTPGTDSGNTIYF	TGTGCCAGCAGCCGAACCCCAGGGACAGACTCTGGAAACACCATATATTTT
few	TRBV9	TRBJ1-1	.	CASSPTGNTEAFF	TGTGCCAGCAGCCCGACAGGGAACACTGAAGCTTTCTTT
.	TRBV13	TRBJ1-1	.	CASSFFGEAFF	TGTGCCAGCAGCTTCTTCGGGGAAGCTTTCTTT
.	TRBV9	TRBJ1-3	.	CASSLPGTSGNTIYF	TGTGCCAGCAGCCTCCCCGGGACCTCTGGAAACACCATATATTTT
.	TRBV19	TRBJ2-7	TRBD2	CASSSPSSGGGNEQYF	TGTGCCAGTAGTAGCCCTTCTAGCGGGGGTGGGAACGAGCAGTACTTC
.	TRBV4-1	TRBJ2-5	TRBD1	CASSHSDRGFHGLREETQYF	TGCGCCAGCAGCCATTCGGACAGGGGATTTCACGGACTTCGCGAGGAGACCCAGTACTTC
.	TRBV9	TRBJ2-5	TRBD2	CASSVEAGGGETQYF	TGTGCCAGCAGCGTAGAGGCGGGAGGGGGGGAGACCCAGTACTTC
.	TRBV19	TRBJ2-1	TRBD2	CASSGLAVYNEQFF	TGTGCCAGTAGTGGACTAGCGGTTTACAATGAGCAGTTCTTC
.	TRBV28	TRBJ2-7	.	CASSPGPQAYEQYF	TGTGCCAGCAGCCCGGGTCCCCAGGCCTACGAGCAGTACTTC
.	TRBV7-3	TRBJ2-7	.	CASSLDSWPATYEQYF	TGTGCCAGCAGCTTAGACTCCTGGCCCGCTACGTACGAGCAGTACTTC
.	TRBV28	TRBJ2-5	.	CASKGIGGRQETQYF	TGTGCCAGCAAGGGTATCGGGGGGCGTCAGGAGACCCAGTACTTC
.	TRBV18	TRBJ1-2	.	CASSPFGGPDYGYTF	TGTGCCAGCTCACCTTTTGGGGGACCAGACTATGGCTACACCTTC
.	TRBV4-1	TRBJ1-3	.	CASRQQEAGNTIYF	TGCGCCAGCAGGCAACAGGAGGCTGGAAACACCATATATTTT
.	TRBV13	TRBJ2-7	TRBD1	CASSRDRGRDIYEQYF	TGTGCCAGCAGCCGCGACAGGGGGCGAGATATTTACGAGCAGTACTTC
once	TRBV5-3	TRBJ2-3	TRBD2	CARSSLTSGREDTQYF	TGTGCCAGAAGCTCGCTGACTAGCGGGAGGGAAGATACGCAGTATTTT
.	TRBV2	TRBJ1-4	TRBD1	CASRRQGSTNEKLFF	TGTGCCAGCCGGCGACAGGGGAGCACTAATGAAAAACTGTTTTTT
.	TRBV13	TRBJ2-5	.	CASSYGHLQETQYF	TGTGCCAGCAGCTACGGACATCTACAAGAGACCCAGTACTTC
.	TRBV2	TRBJ1-1	.	CASSGQDNTEAFF	TGTGCCAGCAGTGGTCAGGATAACACTGAAGCTTTCTTT
.	TRBV19	TRBJ1-1	.	CASSPRGNTEAFF	TGTGCCAGTAGTCCCAGGGGGAACACTGAAGCTTTCTTT
.	TRBV15	TRBJ2-2	.	CATSRDLQGTGELFF	TGTGCCACCAGCAGAGACCTACAGGGTACCGGGGAGCTGTTTTTT
.	TRBV28	TRBJ2-7	TRBD2	CASGLAGGVYEQYF	TGTGCCAGCGGACTAGCGGGGGGAGTCTACGAGCAGTACTTC
.	TRBV6-1	TRBJ2-5	.	CASRNIRGPGGTQYF	TGTGCCAGCAGAAATATCCGGGGCCCTGGGGGGACCCAGTACTTC
.	TRBV11-3	TRBJ1-2	.	CASSLDGTAQHGYTF	TGTGCCAGCAGCTTGGACGGGACTGCCCAACATGGCTACACCTTC
.	TRBV13	TRBJ1-5	.	CASRGGSNQPQHF	TGTGCCAGCAGGGGCGGTAGCAATCAGCCCCAGCATTTT
once	TRBV9	TRBJ2-7	TRBD2	CASSVGLAGNSYEQYF	TGTGCCAGCAGCGTGGGACTAGCGGGGAACTCCTACGAGCAGTACTTC